One sample yielded the 15 T cell receptor beta chains listed below, sequenced in a study of Ad26.COV2.S vaccination and SARS-CoV-2 variants. Data came from immunoSEQ multiplex PCR; TCRdb stores just in-frame clones and leaves some out. Of roughly 100,000 clones listed, roughly 80% are singletons. The starting material was peripheral blood, obtained after recovery from COVID-19. These receptors all stem from a human donor who had recovered from COVID-19.

V and J are TRBV5-1 and TRBJ2-3; 8 positions agree with TRBD2. There are 16 residues in the CDR3. The V gene's germline CDR1 is SGHRS and CDR2 YFSETQ. V lost 4 bases, J lost 7 bases, and 14 bases stayed unmatched. CDR3 sequence: CASSIGLAPSVYTQYF. The CDR3 DNA sequence: TGCGCCAGCAGCATAGGACTAGCACCATCGGTATATACGCAGTATTTT.

The chain has TRBV7-3 and TRBJ2-1; D perhaps matches TRBD1 (8 bases). The CDR3 extends over 13 amino acids. The V gene lost 5 bases and the J gene lost 8 bases, with 13 bases spanning the gap. The germline CDR1 and CDR2 sequences are SGHTA and FQGTGA. CDR3 sequence: CASSTGGADEQFF. The CDR3 DNA is TGTGCCAGCAGCACAGGGGGGGCGGATGAGCAGTTCTTC.

The genes are TRBV7-9 and TRBJ1-1; D possibly corresponds to TRBD1 (5 bases). The V and J ends lost 2 bases and 7 bases respectively, with 8 bases between them. This CDR3 has 12 amino acids. From germline, CDR1 is SEHNR and CDR2 FQNEAQ (reference sequence). CDR3 sequence: CASSLTGYEAFF. CDR3 bases: TGTGCCAGCAGCTTAACAGGTTATGAAGCTTTCTTT.

The chain's CDR3 is CASSLGSGGSYEQYF. CDR3 in DNA: TGTGCCAGCAGTTTGGGTAGCGGGGGCTCCTACGAGCAGTACTTC. The gene calls are TRBV27 and TRBJ2-7; 9 bases line up with TRBD2. V was clipped by 3 bases and J by 0 bases; unmatched bases: 3. The CDR3 length is 15 residues. In germline, CDR1 is MNHEY, CDR2 SMNVEV (reference sequence).

This sequence joins TRBV4-3 and TRBJ1-2; D not resolved. The CDR3 contains 14 residues. The germline V gene has CDR1 LGHNA and CDR2 YSLEER. V was clipped by 0 bases and J by 8 bases, with 13 bases between them. The CDR3 loop is CASSQDGLVGGYTF. For the CDR3, the DNA is TGCGCCAGCAGCCAAGATGGCCTGGTGGGGGGCTACACCTTC.

This rearrangement joins TRBV18 to TRBJ2-3; the match to TRBD1 covers 10 bases. Germline lookup yields CDR1 KGHSH and CDR2 LQKENI. V lost 6 bases, J lost 2 bases, and 5 bases stayed unmatched. The CDR3 loop spans 15 amino acids. CDR3 in amino acids: CASSRTGGDTDTQYF. For the CDR3, the DNA is TGTGCCAGCTCGCGGACAGGGGGGGACACAGATACGCAGTATTTT.

The chain links TRBV9 to TRBJ2-1; a possible D gene is TRBD2 (7 bases). The V end was cut by 0 bases, the J end by 2 bases, with 12 bases between. CDR1 SGDLS and CDR2 YYNGEE come from the germline V gene. This CDR3 is built from 16 residues. CDR3 sequence: CASSVGGGGPYNEQFF. Here the CDR3 DNA reads TGTGCCAGCAGCGTAGGGGGGGGCGGCCCCTACAATGAGCAGTTCTTC.

The chain links TRBV11-2 to TRBJ2-3, with D possibly TRBD1 on 5 matching bases. V was clipped by 2 bases and J by 3 bases, with 18 bases between them. Germline V gene lookup returns CDR1 SGHAT and CDR2 FQNNGV. The CDR3 totals 17 residues. Here the CDR3 DNA reads TGTGCCAGCAGCTTAACCGGACAAGGTGGGCGGACAGATACGCAGTATTTT. As protein: CASSLTGQGGRTDTQYF.

The chain uses TRBV2 and TRBJ1-6, with 7 bases that match TRBD1. The CDR3 is 14 residues long. V was clipped by 6 bases and J by 10 bases; unmatched bases: 9. From germline, CDR1 is SNHLY and CDR2 FYNNEI. In nucleotides, the CDR3 is TGTGCCAGCAGCCCCGAAGAGGGGGCCTCACCCCTCCACTTT. As protein: CASSPEEGASPLHF.

This clone appeared once. The DNA of the CDR3 is TGCGCCAGCAGCCAACAGGGTCGAAATGAGCAGTTCTTC. It codes for CASSQQGRNEQFF. This chain uses TRBV5-1 with TRBJ2-1; maybe TRBD1 (6 bases). Between the trimmed V and J ends, which lost 4 bases and 7 bases, there was a span of 12 bases. CDR1 SGHRS and CDR2 YFSETQ come from the germline V gene. The CDR3 loop spans 13 amino acids.

The rearrangement uses TRBV10-1 and TRBJ1-5, with TRBD1 identical over 8 bases. CDR1 and CDR2 from the germline V gene are WNHNN and SYGVQD (reference sequence). The V gene end was trimmed by 2 bases and the J gene end by 4 bases; junction bases not matched to a gene: 7. The CDR3 runs 16 residues. This CDR3 is CASSEPGQEDNQPQHF. DNA for the CDR3: TGCGCCAGCAGTGAGCCGGGACAGGAAGATAATCAGCCCCAGCATTTT.

The rearrangement uses TRBV20-1 and TRBJ2-3; D gene ambiguous. This CDR3 contains 11 residues. V was trimmed by 6 bases and J by 5 bases, leaving 9 bases between them. Germline V gene lookup returns CDR1 DFQATT and CDR2 SNEGSKA (reference sequence). The CDR3 region has the DNA TGCAGTGCAGAGCTTCAAGATACGCAGTATTTT. Translating gives CSAELQDTQYF.

The chain is built from TRBV3-1 (or the pseudogene TRBV3-2) and TRBJ2-7; 10 bases agree with TRBD1. This CDR3 has 17 amino acids. CDR1 and CDR2 (germline): LGHDT, YNNKEL (reference sequence). The ends lost 2 bases at V and 0 bases at J; junction bases unmatched: 7. As DNA, the CDR3 is TGTGCCAGCAGCCAAAGGGACAGGGGCCCGAGCTCCTACGAGCAGTACTTC. It codes for CASSQRDRGPSSYEQYF.

This chain uses TRBV7-3 with TRBJ2-3, with D unclear. The germline V gene has CDR1 SGHTA and CDR2 FQGTGA. The CDR3 runs 14 residues. Trimming took 1 base from V and 2 from J, leaving 7 bases between them. DNA for the CDR3: TGTGCCAGCAGCTTAATGGCCCCCACAGATACGCAGTATTTT. It translates to CASSLMAPTDTQYF.

V and J are TRBV28 and TRBJ1-5; D may be TRBD1 (6 bases). CDR3 length equals 15 residues. Germline CDR1 reads MDHEN; CDR2 reads SYDVKM. V was cut by 8 bases and J by 0 bases, with 14 bases left in between. CDR3 amino acids: CASLQGANSNQPQHF. CDR3 DNA: TGTGCCAGCCTACAGGGCGCTAATAGCAATCAGCCCCAGCATTTT.